The 5 T cell receptor beta chains below come from one sample, sequenced in a study of regulatory T cells in long-lasting Graves disease. Time point here: newly diagnosed GD, antithyroid drugs for less than 3 months. RNA extracted from PBMCs served as the sequencing template. In building TCR beta libraries, iRepertoire HTBI primers were used together with Arm-PCR of CDR3 regions. TCRdb processed the multiplex PCR reads anew with MiXCR; each CDR3 protein has one entry. The sample shows some 600,000 distinct CDR3 sequences, roughly 15% of them seen only once. The same specimen was also included in a second study, on T cells in Graves' hyperthyroidism and ophthalmopathy.

This specimen was peripheral blood mononuclear cells (PBMCs), taken at new diagnosis, from a patient treated with antithyroid drugs. The receptor source for this set is a man younger than 35 with Graves disease.

The sample holds many counts of this clonotype. This rearrangement joins TRBV3-1 to TRBJ1-1, with a weak D call TRBD1 (5 bases). The length of the CDR3 is 15 residues. The germline V and J ends were trimmed by 4 bases and 0 bases, with 12 bases remaining between them. Germline CDR1 reads LGHDT; CDR2 reads YNNKEL (reference sequence). The CDR3 protein is CASSPRTGLNTEAFF. In DNA form, the CDR3 reads TGTGCCAGCAGCCCCCGCACAGGTTTGAACACTGAAGCTTTCTTT.

This clonotype was recorded a few times. The chain combines TRBV6-1 with TRBJ2-1; D may match TRBD1 or TRBD2 (6 bases each). CDR3 length equals 14 residues. Trimming took 4 bases from V and 6 from J, leaving 13 bases between them. Looked up from germline, CDR1 is MNHNS and CDR2 is SASEGT. CDR3 amino acids: CASSVHREANEQFF. The CDR3 DNA is TGTGCCAGCAGTGTCCACAGGGAGGCCAATGAGCAGTTCTTC.

This clonotype was picked up many times. V gene TRBV12-3 or TRBV12-4 combines with J gene TRBJ1-2, with D perhaps TRBD1 (5 bases). This CDR3 spans 13 amino acids. The V end lost 5 bases, the J end lost 8 bases, and 15 bases lay between the germline ends. The CDR3 is CASSQGLAGGYTF. The CDR3 coding sequence is TGTGCCAGCAGTCAGGGCCTCGCCGGGGGCTACACCTTC.

This clonotype appeared a few times. V usage is TRBV30 and J usage is TRBJ2-5; D gene uncertain. Trimming removed 1 base at V and 2 bases at J, with 11 bases between. The germline V gene encodes CDR1 GTSNPN and CDR2 SVGIG (reference sequence). CDR3 length: 14 residues. The CDR3 reads CAWSAVLIQETQYF. The CDR3 coding sequence is TGTGCCTGGAGTGCTGTATTAATACAAGAGACCCAGTACTTC.

This clonotype appeared many times. J is TRBJ2-1 and V is TRBV20-1, with 7 bases fitting TRBD2. From germline, CDR1 is DFQATT and CDR2 SNEGSKA (reference sequence). With 3 bases clipped from V and 2 bases from J, the junction kept 7 bases outside the gene matches. The CDR3 extends over 15 amino acids. CDR3 region: CSASLLAFTYNEQFF. CDR3 sequence (DNA): TGCAGTGCTAGCTTACTAGCGTTTACCTACAATGAGCAGTTCTTC.